This TCR beta chain is from a study of PD-L1 blockade in urothelial cancer. Time point meaning: pretreatment peripheral blood. Sequenced by immunoSEQ multiplex PCR; TCRdb stores in-frame clones only, minus some. The sample has 60,000 to 70,000 clones; about 86% are singletons. The J segment lost 4 bases and the V segment lost 1 base, leaving 4 bases of the junction unmatched. Germline assignment: CDR1 LNHNV and CDR2 YYDKDF (reference sequence). The CDR3 sequence is 16 residues long. The gene calls are TRBV15 and TRBJ2-2; 9 nucleotides agree with TRBD1. This specimen consisted of PBMCs, obtained around atezolizumab (anti-PD-L1) treatment. The sequence was obtained from a man aged 65-85 years with urothelial cancer. Here the CDR3 reads CATSRGDRATTGELFF. In DNA form, the CDR3 reads TGTGCCACCAGCAGAGGGGACAGGGCGACCACCGGGGAGCTGTTTTTT. Looking up the rest from reference TRBV15 and TRBJ2-2 gives the full variable domain: DAMVIQNPRYQVTQFGKPVTLSCSQTLNHNVMYWYQQKSSQAPKLLFHYYDKDFNNEADTPDNFQSRRPNTSFCFLDIRSPGLGDTAMYLCATSRGDRATTGELFFGEGSRLTVL.